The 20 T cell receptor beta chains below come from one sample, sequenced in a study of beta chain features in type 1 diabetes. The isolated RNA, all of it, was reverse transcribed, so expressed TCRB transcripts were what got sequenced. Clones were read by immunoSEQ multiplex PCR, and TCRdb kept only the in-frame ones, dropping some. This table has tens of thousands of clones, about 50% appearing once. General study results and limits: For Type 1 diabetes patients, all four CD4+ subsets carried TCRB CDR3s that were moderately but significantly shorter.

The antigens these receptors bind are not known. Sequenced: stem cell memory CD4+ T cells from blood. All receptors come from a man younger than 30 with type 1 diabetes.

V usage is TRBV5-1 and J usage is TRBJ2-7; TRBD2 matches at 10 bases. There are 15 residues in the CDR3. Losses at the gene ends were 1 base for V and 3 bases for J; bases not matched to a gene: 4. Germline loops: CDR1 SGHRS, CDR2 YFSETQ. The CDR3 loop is CASSLRTSGIYEQYF. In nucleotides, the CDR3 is TGCGCCAGCAGCTTGCGGACTAGCGGTATCTACGAGCAGTACTTC.

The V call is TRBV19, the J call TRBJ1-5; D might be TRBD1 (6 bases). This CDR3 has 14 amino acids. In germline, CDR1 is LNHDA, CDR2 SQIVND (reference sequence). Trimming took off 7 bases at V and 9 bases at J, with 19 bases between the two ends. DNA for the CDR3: TGTGCCAGTACCGAGGGGGGGGCCCCATGGCCCCAGCATTTT. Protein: CASTEGGAPWPQHF.

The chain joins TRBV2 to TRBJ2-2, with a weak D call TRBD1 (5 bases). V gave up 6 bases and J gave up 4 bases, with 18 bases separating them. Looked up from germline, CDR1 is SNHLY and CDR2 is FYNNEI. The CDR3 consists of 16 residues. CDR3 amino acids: CASSVTRPGLTGELFF. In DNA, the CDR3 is TGTGCCAGCAGCGTGACGAGGCCAGGGCTCACCGGGGAGCTGTTTTTT.

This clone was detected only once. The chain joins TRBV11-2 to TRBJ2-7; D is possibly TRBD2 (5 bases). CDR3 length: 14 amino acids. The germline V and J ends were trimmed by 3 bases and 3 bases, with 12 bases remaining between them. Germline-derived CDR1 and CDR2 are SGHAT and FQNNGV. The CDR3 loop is CASSFRRFGYEQYF. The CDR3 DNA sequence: TGTGCCAGCAGCTTTAGGAGGTTCGGCTACGAGCAGTACTTC.

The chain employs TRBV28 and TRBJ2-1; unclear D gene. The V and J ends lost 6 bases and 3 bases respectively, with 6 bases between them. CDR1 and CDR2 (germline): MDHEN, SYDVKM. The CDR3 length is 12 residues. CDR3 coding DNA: TGTGCCAGCAGCCAACTCTACAATGAGCAGTTCTTC. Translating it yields CASSQLYNEQFF.

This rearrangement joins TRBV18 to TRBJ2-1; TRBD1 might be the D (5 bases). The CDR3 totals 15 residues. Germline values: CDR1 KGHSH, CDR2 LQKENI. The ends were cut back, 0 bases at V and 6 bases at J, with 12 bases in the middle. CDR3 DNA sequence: TGTGCCAGCTCACCACCAGGGGCGAGTTTCAATGAGCAGTTCTTC. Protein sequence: CASSPPGASFNEQFF. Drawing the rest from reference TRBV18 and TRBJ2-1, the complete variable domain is NAGVMQNPRHLVRRRGQEARLRCSPMKGHSHVYWYRQLPEEGLKFMVYLQKENIIDESGMPKERFSAEFPKEGPSILRIQQVVRGDSAAYFCASSPPGASFNEQFFGPGTRLTVL.

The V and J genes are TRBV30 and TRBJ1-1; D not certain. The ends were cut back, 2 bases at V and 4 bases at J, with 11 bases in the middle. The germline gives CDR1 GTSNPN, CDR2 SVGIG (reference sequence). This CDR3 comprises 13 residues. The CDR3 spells CAWSTYEGTEAFF. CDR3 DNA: TGTGCCTGGAGTACTTACGAGGGCACTGAAGCTTTCTTT.

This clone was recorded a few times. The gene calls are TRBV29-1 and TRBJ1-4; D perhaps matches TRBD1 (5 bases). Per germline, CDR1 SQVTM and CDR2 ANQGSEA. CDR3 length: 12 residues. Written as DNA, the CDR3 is TGCAGTGTTCAGGGCTTAGGCGAAAAACTGTTTTTT. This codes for CSVQGLGEKLFF.

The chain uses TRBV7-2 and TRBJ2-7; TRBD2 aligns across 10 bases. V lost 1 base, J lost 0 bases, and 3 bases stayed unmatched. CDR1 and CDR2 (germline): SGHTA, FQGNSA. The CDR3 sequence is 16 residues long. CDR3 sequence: CASSLVGTSDSYEQYF. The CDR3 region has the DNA TGTGCCAGCAGCTTAGTTGGGACTAGCGACTCCTACGAGCAGTACTTC.

The DNA of the CDR3 is TGTGCCAGCAGCTTATTTAACGGGGAGCTGTTTTTT. This gives the protein CASSLFNGELFF. The chain employs TRBV11-2 and TRBJ2-2; D is uncertain. CDR1 SGHAT and CDR2 FQNNGV come from the germline V gene. V lost 2 bases, J lost 7 bases, and 5 bases lay in between. The CDR3 runs to 12 residues.

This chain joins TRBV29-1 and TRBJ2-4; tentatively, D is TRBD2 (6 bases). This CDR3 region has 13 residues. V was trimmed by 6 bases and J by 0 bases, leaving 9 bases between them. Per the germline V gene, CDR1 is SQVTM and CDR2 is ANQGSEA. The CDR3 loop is CSVASAAKNIQYF. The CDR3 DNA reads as TGCAGCGTGGCTAGCGCAGCCAAAAACATTCAGTACTTC.

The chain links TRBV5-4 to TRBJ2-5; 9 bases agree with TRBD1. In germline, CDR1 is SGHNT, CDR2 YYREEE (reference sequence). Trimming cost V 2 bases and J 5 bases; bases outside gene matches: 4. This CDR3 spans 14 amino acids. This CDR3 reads CASSLQGAVETQYF. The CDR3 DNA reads TGTGCCAGCAGCTTACAGGGGGCGGTGGAGACCCAGTACTTC.

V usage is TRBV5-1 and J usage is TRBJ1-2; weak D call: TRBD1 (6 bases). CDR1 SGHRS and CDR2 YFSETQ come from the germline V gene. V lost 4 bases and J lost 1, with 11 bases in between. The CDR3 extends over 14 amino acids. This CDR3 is CASSLQGVNYGYTF. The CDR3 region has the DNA TGCGCCAGCAGCCTACAGGGTGTTAACTATGGCTACACCTTC.

The CDR3 region is CASSLLGTVYEQYF. CDR3 bases: TGCGCCAGCAGCTTACTTGGGACAGTCTACGAGCAGTACTTC. This chain joins TRBV5-1 and TRBJ2-7, with 7 bases aligning to TRBD1. V lost 2 bases and J lost 3; bases outside the gene matches: 5. The CDR3 runs to 14 residues. Germline-derived CDR1 and CDR2 are SGHRS and YFSETQ.

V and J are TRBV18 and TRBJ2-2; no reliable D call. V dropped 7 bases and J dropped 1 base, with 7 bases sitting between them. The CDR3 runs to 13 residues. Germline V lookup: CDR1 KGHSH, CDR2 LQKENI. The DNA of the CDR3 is TGTGCCAGCTGGTCCGGGAACACCGGGGAGCTGTTTTTT. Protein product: CASWSGNTGELFF.

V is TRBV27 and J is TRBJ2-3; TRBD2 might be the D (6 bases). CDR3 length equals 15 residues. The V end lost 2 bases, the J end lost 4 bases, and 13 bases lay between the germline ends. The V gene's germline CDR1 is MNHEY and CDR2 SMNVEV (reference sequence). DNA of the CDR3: TGTGCCAGCAGTTTAGGGGGGTTGGGGGCAGATACGCAGTATTTT. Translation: CASSLGGLGADTQYF.

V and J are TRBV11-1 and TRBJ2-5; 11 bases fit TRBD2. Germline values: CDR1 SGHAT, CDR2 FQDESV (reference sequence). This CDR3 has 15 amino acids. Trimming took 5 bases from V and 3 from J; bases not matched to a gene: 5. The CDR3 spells CASSPRLAGKETQYF. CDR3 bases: TGTGCCAGCAGCCCCCGACTAGCGGGAAAAGAGACCCAGTACTTC.

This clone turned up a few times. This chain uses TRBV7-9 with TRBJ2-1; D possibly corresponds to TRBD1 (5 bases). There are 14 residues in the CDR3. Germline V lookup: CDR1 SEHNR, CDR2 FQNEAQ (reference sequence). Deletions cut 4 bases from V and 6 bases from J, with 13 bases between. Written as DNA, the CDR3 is TGTGCCAGCAGCTCCGGCTTAGGGGCCAATGAGCAGTTCTTC. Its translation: CASSSGLGANEQFF.

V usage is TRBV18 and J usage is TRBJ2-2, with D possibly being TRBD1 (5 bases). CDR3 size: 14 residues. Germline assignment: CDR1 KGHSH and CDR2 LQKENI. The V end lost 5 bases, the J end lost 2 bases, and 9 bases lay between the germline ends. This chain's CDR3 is CASSRGGNTGELFF. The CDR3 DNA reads TGTGCCAGCTCAAGGGGCGGCAACACCGGGGAGCTGTTTTTT.

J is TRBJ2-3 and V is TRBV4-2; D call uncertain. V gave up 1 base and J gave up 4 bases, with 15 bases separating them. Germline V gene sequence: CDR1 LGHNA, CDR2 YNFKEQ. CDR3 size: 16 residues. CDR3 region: CASSQAYSTSPDTQYF. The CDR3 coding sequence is TGTGCCAGCAGCCAAGCGTACAGCACCTCCCCAGATACGCAGTATTTT.